Sequencing of this TCR beta chain was carried out in a study of OX40 agonist ivuxolimab in advanced cancers. V shed 4 bases, J shed 6 bases, and the junction held 3 bases outside the gene matches. CDR3 length equals 14 residues. Germline V gene data show CDR1 as SGHRS and CDR2 as YFSETQ. Generated by immunoSEQ multiplex PCR, the TCRdb table keeps only in-frame clones and is missing some. The repertoire has fewer than 30,000 clones, roughly 87% of them found once; the top ten carry 45% to 60%. The timepoints at which blood was sampled were baseline, cycle 4 day 1, and cycle 7 day 1. V usage is TRBV5-1 and J usage is TRBJ2-1; 11 bases match TRBD2. This specimen consisted of CD4+ or CD8+ T cells sorted from blood, obtained in a trial of the OX40 agonist ivuxolimab. This sequence was found in an adult with an advanced solid tumor such as melanoma, head and neck, liver or kidney cancer. As DNA, the CDR3 is TGCGCCAGCAGCGGGACTAGCGGACCCAATGAGCAGTTCTTC. It encodes CASSGTSGPNEQFF.